This T cell receptor beta chain stems from a study of PD-L1 blockade in urothelial cancer. As for the study in general: Patients with male sex and bladder-origin urothelial cancer accounted for most of the 29 enrolled. Prior chemotherapy ranged from 0 to 3 regimens per patient.

Sequencing used immunoSEQ multiplex PCR; TCRdb keeps in-frame clones, though not all of them. Of tens of thousands of clones in the sample, 84% were seen once. V was clipped by 3 bases and J by 4 bases; unmatched bases: 3. CDR3 length: 15 residues. The V gene's germline CDR1 is SGHTA and CDR2 FQGNSA. This sample's time point: pretreatment peripheral blood. This material consisted of PBMCs, taken around atezolizumab (anti-PD-L1) treatment. The sequence was obtained from a woman aged 70-85 years with urothelial cancer. V gene TRBV7-2 combines with J gene TRBJ2-3; TRBD2 aligns across 11 bases. CDR3 in amino acids: CASSFSGGAADTQYF. The CDR3 DNA is TGTGCCAGCAGCTTTAGCGGGGGGGCCGCAGATACGCAGTATTTT.